These 6 T cell receptor beta chains came from one sample sequenced in a study of blood T cell repertoires in COVID-19 (dated by TCRdb to about 2020). Library prep was done by the immunoSEQ multiplex PCR assay. The table comes from immuneACCESS by way of TCRdb, which keeps in-frame sequences with V and J called. Part of the clones is missing from these tables; in studies checked, under half for an unresolved V gene and the rest for unknown reasons. The sample table lists under 100,000 clones, approximately 81% of them with a count of one. About 23% of the sample is taken by the ten largest. The sequencing input was peripheral blood. These receptors all stem from a man older than 75 with active or convalescent COVID-19.

The rearrangement uses TRBV5-1 and TRBJ1-1, with 9 bases matching TRBD1. Trimming cost V 2 bases and J 5 bases; bases outside gene matches: 4. The length of the CDR3 is 14 residues. Germline V gene lookup returns CDR1 SGHRS and CDR2 YFSETQ. Here the CDR3 DNA reads TGCGCCAGCAGCTTACAGGGGGCGCGGACTGAAGCTTTCTTT. Protein: CASSLQGARTEAFF.

The rearrangement links TRBV7-2 to TRBJ2-5; a weak D match, TRBD1 (6 bases). This CDR3 has 13 amino acids. Germline V lookup: CDR1 SGHTA, CDR2 FQGNSA. Trimming removed 5 bases at V and 2 bases at J, with 9 bases between. The CDR3 bases are TGTGCCAGCAGCCAGGGGTGGCAAGAGACCCAGTACTTC. It yields the protein CASSQGWQETQYF. Variable domain in full (rest from reference TRBV7-2 and TRBJ2-5): GAGVSQSPSNKVTEKGKDVELRCDPISGHTALYWYRQSLGQGLEFLIYFQGNSAPDKSGLPSDRFSAERTGGSVSTLTIQRTQQEDSAVYLCASSQGWQETQYFGPGTRLLVL.

The CDR3 DNA reads as TGCAGCGTTGGTGTCCTGTCCCCGTACAATGAGCAGTTCTTC. It is translated as CSVGVLSPYNEQFF. The J gene is TRBJ2-1, the V gene TRBV29-1; D gene ambiguous. Trimming stripped 4 bases from V and 4 bases from J, with 14 bases between. The CDR3 is made up of 14 amino acids. CDR1 and CDR2 (germline): SQVTM, ANQGSEA.

The chain is built from TRBV19 and TRBJ2-3; maybe TRBD2 (5 bases). Trimming cost V 1 base and J 5 bases, with 10 bases left between them. The CDR3 has 14 amino acids. Germline V gene lookup returns CDR1 LNHDA and CDR2 SQIVND (reference sequence). The CDR3 region is CASSIVPGGDTQYF. CDR3 DNA: TGTGCCAGTAGTATAGTCCCCGGAGGAGATACGCAGTATTTT.

The chain is built from TRBV9 and TRBJ2-5; TRBD2 agrees at 10 bases. The CDR3 extends over 17 amino acids. V lost 0 bases to trimming and J lost 5 bases; unmatched junction nucleotides: 10. Germline values: CDR1 SGDLS, CDR2 YYNGEE. The chain's CDR3 is CASSVDDPAGGLETQYF. CDR3 bases: TGTGCCAGCAGCGTAGACGATCCAGCGGGGGGGCTTGAGACCCAGTACTTC.

The chain recombines TRBV12-5 with TRBJ2-7, with 7 nucleotides matching TRBD1. The germline gives CDR1 LGHNT, CDR2 FRNRAP. The ends lost 6 bases at V and 9 bases at J; junction bases unmatched: 8. This CDR3 has 12 amino acids. CDR3 in DNA: TGTGCTAGTGGCCGGGACAGTACGGCGCAGTACTTC. This encodes CASGRDSTAQYF.